This passage covers 12 T cell receptor beta chains from one sample sequenced in a study of blood T cell repertoires in COVID-19. Profiling relied on immunoSEQ multiplex PCR, and the TCRdb table lists in-frame clones only, not all of them. The repertoire has under 300,000 clones, around 87% of them found once; the top ten carry 2.1%. The specimen sequenced was peripheral blood. Every receptor here comes from a woman aged 60-75 years with COVID-19, enrolled during active disease.

This clone came up a few times. The chain carries TRBV4-1 and TRBJ1-1; 10 bases are a match to TRBD1. Germline trimming cut 4 bases from V and 3 bases from J; bases unmatched to any gene: 5. The CDR3 has 15 amino acids. Germline lookup yields CDR1 MGHRA and CDR2 YSYEKL. CDR3 DNA sequence: TGCGCCAGCAGCCGGGACAGGGGCGGCGACACTGAAGCTTTCTTT. Its protein is CASSRDRGGDTEAFF.

The V call is TRBV7-9, the J call TRBJ2-7, with TRBD1 matching over 8 bases. The CDR3 is 16 residues long. Germline CDR1 SEHNR, CDR2 FQNEAQ (reference sequence). Losses at the gene ends were 1 base for V and 1 base for J; bases not matched to a gene: 6. As DNA, the CDR3 is TGTGCCAGCAGCTTAGACTTCAGGGGGCGGTCCTACGAGCAGTACTTC. Its translation is CASSLDFRGRSYEQYF.

The chain couples TRBV29-1 to TRBJ1-2; no reliable D call. The CDR3 runs to 13 residues. The V gene lost 0 bases and the J gene lost 7 bases, with 12 bases spanning the gap. Per the germline V gene, CDR1 is SQVTM and CDR2 is ANQGSEA. The CDR3: CSVEDGQDRGYTF. The CDR3 DNA follows: TGCAGCGTTGAAGATGGTCAGGATCGTGGCTACACCTTC.

The chain is built from TRBV3-1 (or the pseudogene TRBV3-2) and TRBJ1-1, with TRBD1 matching over 7 bases. Germline V CDR1 and CDR2: LGHDT, YNNKEL (reference sequence). CDR3 length: 14 amino acids. After removal of 7 bases from V and 6 bases from J, the junction contained 11 bases not matched to a gene. In nucleotides, the CDR3 is TGTGCCAGCACCACCGTGGAGGGGGCCCCTGAAGCTTTCTTT. This translates into CASTTVEGAPEAFF.

This clone was observed a single time. This chain's CDR3 is CASDLPGTGQYSNQPQHF. CDR3 sequence (DNA): TGTGCCAGCGATCTTCCCGGGACAGGGCAATATAGCAATCAGCCCCAGCATTTT. J is TRBJ1-5 and V is TRBV14, with 9 positions matching TRBD1. V lost 8 bases and J lost 0; bases outside the gene matches: 14. Germline V gene data show CDR1 as SGHDN and CDR2 as FVKESK. The CDR3 sequence is 18 residues long. The full variable domain, its missing parts supplied by reference TRBV14 and TRBJ1-5, is EAGVTQFPSHSVIEKGQTVTLRCDPISGHDNLYWYRRVMGKEIKFLLHFVKESKQDESGMPNNRFLAERTGGTYSTLKVQPAELEDSGVYFCASDLPGTGQYSNQPQHFGDGTRLSIL.

The chain links TRBV11-1 to TRBJ1-2; D call uncertain. CDR1 is SGHAT and CDR2 is FQDESV in the germline V gene (reference sequence). This CDR3 is built from 15 residues. With 6 bases removed from V and 0 bases from J, the gap between germline ends came to 14 bases. The chain's CDR3 is CASSYQSGTNYGYTF. The CDR3 DNA is TGTGCCAGCAGTTATCAGTCAGGAACTAACTATGGCTACACCTTC.

The V call is TRBV7-2, the J call TRBJ1-5, with a weak D call TRBD1 (6 bases). The germline V gene has CDR1 SGHTA and CDR2 FQGNSA. The CDR3 contains 15 residues. The germline V and J ends were trimmed by 5 bases and 3 bases, with 14 bases remaining between them. Here the CDR3 DNA reads TGTGCCAGCAGCCTTAGGCCAGGGGACAATCAGCCCCAGCATTTT. It translates to CASSLRPGDNQPQHF.

The chain combines TRBV18 with TRBJ2-3; TRBD1 aligns across 8 bases. J gave up 3 bases and V 5 bases, and 10 bases lay outside the gene matches. Germline CDR1 reads KGHSH; CDR2 reads LQKENI. The CDR3 has 16 amino acids. CDR3 nucleotides: TGTGCCAGCTCAGGCCGGACAGGGCGGACGACAGATACGCAGTATTTT. This translates into CASSGRTGRTTDTQYF.

This chain connects TRBV7-9 to TRBJ2-5; D possibly corresponds to TRBD2 (6 bases). Trimming took 5 bases from V and 0 from J, leaving 19 bases between them. The germline V gene has CDR1 SEHNR and CDR2 FQNEAQ (reference sequence). The CDR3 sequence is 17 residues long. CDR3 bases: TGTGCCAGCAGCCCAGGGCGAGCAGGGAGGTACCAAGAGACCCAGTACTTC. Residues: CASSPGRAGRYQETQYF.

This chain connects TRBV27 to TRBJ2-1, with TRBD2 matching 10 bases. After removal of 2 bases from V and 2 bases from J, the junction contained 3 bases not matched to a gene. Germline V lookup: CDR1 MNHEY, CDR2 SMNVEV (reference sequence). This CDR3 contains 16 residues. The CDR3 sequence: CASSLLAGEAYNEQFF. CDR3 coding DNA: TGTGCCAGCAGTTTACTAGCGGGGGAGGCCTACAATGAGCAGTTCTTC.

V and J are TRBV10-1 and TRBJ1-1; no firm D call. Per the germline V gene, CDR1 is WNHNN and CDR2 is SYGVQD (reference sequence). V lost 3 bases to trimming and J lost 8 bases, with 16 bases between them. The CDR3 length is 14 residues. In nucleotides, the CDR3 is TGCGCCAGCAGTGAAATTTGGTCCCCGGTGGAAGCTTTCTTT. This translates into CASSEIWSPVEAFF.

CDR3 in DNA: TGTGCCACCAGTGAACAGCCCGGGACTAGTACCTACGAGCAGTACTTC. It translates to CATSEQPGTSTYEQYF. The chain carries TRBV24-1 and TRBJ2-7, with 8 bases matching TRBD2. The CDR3 extends over 16 amino acids. The V gene end was trimmed by 4 bases and the J gene end by 2 bases; junction bases not matched to a gene: 9. Germline V CDR1 and CDR2: KGHDR, SFDVKD.